This is a list of T cell receptor beta chains from one sample in a study of T-cell memory formation after mild COVID-19. TCRdb re-called the 5' RACE reads through MiXCR, storing one row per CDR3 protein. Of roughly 370,000 distinct CDR3 sequences detected, roughly 15% appear once; the ten largest clones hold about 22%. Sequencing was done on a sample of PBMCs or a T cell subset sorted from them (not recorded which). The receptors were gathered from a man aged 18 to 29 who had mild COVID-19 (a few samples of this study predate the infection). Cell type and time point are not known. CDR3s leave out the opening cysteine and the closing phenylalanine or tryptophan. Fields, in order: V gene, clone size, CDR3 protein. Clone size is shown for a subset of rows, as once, few, many or a class of expanded clone.

TRBV7-2 few ASSYGGLVSHEQF
TRBV9 . ASSPTSGGVADTQY
TRBV20-1 . SARSSTGNRNTQY
TRBV3-1 few ASSLQQGRDTEAF
TRBV20-1 few SARDPGGRHTEAF
TRBV4-1 few ASSQEAGITGELF
TRBV12-3/TRBV12-4 . ASSQIRHERGGPGELF
TRBV12-3/TRBV12-4 . ASGLAGDFS
TRBV5-1 . ASSSLSGGRDEQF
TRBV5-1 few ASSPGQGPFNSPLH
TRBV7-9 few ASSQGSGGGNTEAF
TRBV12-3/TRBV12-4 . ASTNGRRTSIRNEQF
TRBV7-6 . ASSLKASGDEQY